What follows are 9 T cell receptor beta chains derived from one specimen sequenced in a study of PD-1 blockade in mismatch repair-deficient tumors. Method: immunoSEQ multiplex PCR; TCRdb's copy keeps in-frame clones and lacks some. The table shows some 10,000 clones, with 75% to 90% occurring only once. Time point meaning: approximately 10-day in vitro stimulation with candidate neoantigen peptide 2. No antigen has been assigned to these receptors. The sequencing here drew on cells cultured in vitro, taken from a patient treated with pembrolizumab. Receptors originate from an adult with mismatch repair-deficient cancer.

DNA for the CDR3: TGTGCCAGCAGCAGAACTAGCGGGAGCTACGAGCAGTACTTC. Amino acids: CASSRTSGSYEQYF. The gene calls are TRBV28 and TRBJ2-7; 11 nucleotides agree with TRBD2. CDR3 length equals 14 residues. Trimming removed 6 bases from V and 3 bases from J; junction bases left unmatched: 4. CDR1 MDHEN and CDR2 SYDVKM come from the germline V gene.

The V call is TRBV13, the J call TRBJ1-2; possibly TRBD1 for D (5 bases). This CDR3 region has 15 residues. Germline V gene data show CDR1 as PRHDT and CDR2 as FYEKMQ (reference sequence). V lost 1 base and J lost 5, with 14 bases in between. CDR3: CASSLAGWTSYGYTF. CDR3 nucleotides: TGTGCCAGCAGCTTAGCAGGGTGGACCTCATATGGCTACACCTTC.

The chain uses TRBV18 and TRBJ1-5, with 10 bases fitting TRBD1. The CDR3 length is 13 residues. The germline V gene has CDR1 KGHSH and CDR2 LQKENI. The trim removed 5 bases at V and 11 bases at J, leaving 6 bases unmatched. The CDR3 DNA reads TGTGCCAGCTCATCGGGACAGGGGTTTGCCCAGCATTTT. It is translated as CASSSGQGFAQHF.

This rearrangement joins TRBV6-5 to TRBJ2-2; a weak D match, TRBD1 (5 bases). This CDR3 has 12 amino acids. V gave up 7 bases and J gave up 6 bases, with 9 bases separating them. The germline V gene encodes CDR1 MNHEY and CDR2 SVGAGI. CDR3 coding DNA: TGTGCCAGCACAAGGGGTGCCGGGGAGCTGTTTTTT. Its protein is CASTRGAGELFF.

The genes are TRBV7-2 and TRBJ2-3; D is ambiguous. CDR1 and CDR2 (germline): SGHTA, FQGNSA. CDR3 length: 13 amino acids. V lost 0 bases to trimming and J lost 9 bases, with 10 bases between them. The CDR3 region is CASSLATADTQYF. The CDR3 nucleotides read TGTGCCAGCAGCTTAGCGACGGCGGACACGCAGTATTTT.

The V and J genes are TRBV6-5 and TRBJ1-1; TRBD1 aligns across 10 bases. Germline values: CDR1 MNHEY, CDR2 SVGAGI. J gave up 4 bases and V 6 bases, and 2 bases lay outside the gene matches. This CDR3 is 13 amino acids long. This chain's CDR3 is CASSRTGGTEAFF. CDR3 DNA: TGTGCCAGCAGCCGGACAGGGGGCACTGAAGCTTTCTTT.

The chain couples TRBV9 to TRBJ1-5; no clear D. V was cut by 0 bases and J by 3 bases, with 10 bases left in between. Germline V gives CDR1 SGDLS, CDR2 YYNGEE. The CDR3 has 15 residues. DNA for the CDR3: TGTGCCAGCAGCGTAGAGGCCAGCCTCAATCAGCCCCAGCATTTT. Translation: CASSVEASLNQPQHF.

This rearrangement joins TRBV20-1 to TRBJ1-2, with a tentative D call TRBD1 (5 bases). CDR1 is DFQATT, CDR2 SNEGSKA, per germline (reference sequence). This CDR3 contains 11 residues. Trimming pared 7 bases from V and 4 bases from J, leaving 10 bases between. In nucleotides, the CDR3 is TGCAGTGGGTGGGGGATCTATGGCTACACCTTC. Its protein product is CSGWGIYGYTF.

The chain recombines TRBV27 with TRBJ1-2, with D unresolved. The CDR3 runs to 14 residues. Germline V CDR1 and CDR2: MNHEY, SMNVEV (reference sequence). Trimming cost V 2 bases and J 4 bases, with 11 bases left between them. Here the CDR3 reads CASSLGGLPYGYTF. The CDR3, as DNA: TGTGCCAGCAGTTTAGGTGGGCTACCCTATGGCTACACCTTC.